These 18 T cell receptor beta chains originate from one sample sequenced in a study of human T cells and chemical hapten exposure. TCRdb ran MiXCR on the RACE reads and lists one entry per CDR3 protein. The profile shows about 39,000 distinct CDR3 sequences, roughly an eighth of them singletons. The time point: patch test 3, about 24 weeks after DPC sensitization. Regarding treatment: therapeutic diphenylcyclopropenone sensitization with weekly scalp DPC. Unseparated into fractions, whole blood served as the source from which total RNA was extracted. The sequencing here drew on whole blood, taken in connection with sensitization to the hapten diphenylcyclopropenone (DPC). The receptors come from a woman between 40 and 50 years old with alopecia areata. Some clones in this sample may be carry-over from other donors' samples.

The sample holds a few counts of this clonotype. The CDR3 loop reads CSARDPTGASYNSPLHF. The CDR3 nucleotides are TGCAGTGCTAGAGACCCAACAGGGGCCTCATATAATTCACCCCTCCACTTT. This chain joins TRBV20-1 and TRBJ1-6, with TRBD1 matching over 7 bases. Trimming removed 0 bases from V and 4 bases from J; junction bases left unmatched: 9. This CDR3 comprises 17 residues. CDR1 and CDR2 (germline): DFQATT, SNEGSKA (reference sequence).

This clonotype appeared many times. The rearrangement joins TRBV10-3 to TRBJ2-7; perhaps TRBD2 as D (6 bases). V dropped 3 bases and J dropped 4 bases, with 16 bases sitting between them. The CDR3 runs to 15 residues. Germline V gives CDR1 ENHRY, CDR2 SYGVKD. CDR3 sequence (DNA): TGTGCCATCAGTGACCTGGTGGCGGGAAAATACGAGCAGTACTTC. It translates to CAISDLVAGKYEQYF.

The rearrangement joins TRBV29-1 to TRBJ2-7; D call uncertain. The V gene's germline CDR1 is SQVTM and CDR2 ANQGSEA. The CDR3 contains 13 residues. V dropped 4 bases and J dropped 3 bases, with 13 bases sitting between them. CDR3 nucleotide sequence: TGCAGCGTTGTTACGCAGGCCGGCTACGAGCAGTACTTC. Its protein product is CSVVTQAGYEQYF.

This clonotype was observed many times. V usage is TRBV5-1 and J usage is TRBJ2-5, with 11 positions matching TRBD1. The CDR3 contains 14 residues. Trimming removed 3 bases from V and 5 bases from J; junction bases left unmatched: 3. Germline V gene sequence: CDR1 SGHRS, CDR2 YFSETQ. The chain's CDR3 is CASSSDRGQETQYF. In DNA, the CDR3 is TGCGCCAGCAGCTCGGACAGGGGGCAGGAGACCCAGTACTTC.

This clonotype was seen only a few times. The CDR3 reads CASSLASYGGTQYF. For the CDR3, the DNA is TGTGCCAGCAGCTTAGCCTCTTACGGGGGGACCCAGTACTTC. The chain employs TRBV11-2 and TRBJ2-5, with a possible D match to TRBD2 (6 bases). This CDR3 spans 14 amino acids. V was cut by 1 base and J by 7 bases, with 13 bases left in between. Looked up from germline, CDR1 is SGHAT and CDR2 is FQNNGV. Together with reference TRBV11-2 and TRBJ2-5, the CDR3 gives the full variable domain: EAGVAQSPRYKIIEKRQSVAFWCNPISGHATLYWYQQILGQGPKLLIQFQNNGVVDDSQLPKDRFSAERLKGVDSTLKIQPAKLEDSAVYLCASSLASYGGTQYFGPGTRLLVL.

V usage is TRBV20-1 and J usage is TRBJ2-7; perhaps D is TRBD1 or TRBD2 (5 bases each). This CDR3 has 13 amino acids. V lost 6 bases and J lost 2, with 14 bases in between. The germline gives CDR1 DFQATT, CDR2 SNEGSKA (reference sequence). For the CDR3, the DNA is TGCAGTGCAGGTGGGGACGGTACCTACGAGCAGTACTTC. This translates into CSAGGDGTYEQYF.

The sample holds a few counts of this clonotype. The CDR3 region is CAISERTGVASPLHF. For the CDR3, the DNA is TGTGCCATCAGTGAAAGGACAGGGGTAGCTTCACCCCTCCACTTT. This chain uses TRBV10-3 with TRBJ1-6; 9 positions match TRBD1. This CDR3 is built from 15 residues. Germline V lookup: CDR1 ENHRY, CDR2 SYGVKD. J lost 9 bases, V lost 3 bases, and 6 bases had no gene match.

In its sample, this clonotype was seen many times. CDR3 residues: CASRPRTGGVYGYTF. The CDR3 nucleotides are TGTGCCAGCAGGCCCCGGACAGGGGGCGTCTATGGCTACACCTTC. The chain carries TRBV6-5 and TRBJ1-2; 11 bases align to TRBD1. The CDR3 covers 15 residues. Germline CDR1 MNHEY, CDR2 SVGAGI. Trimming at V came to 6 bases and at J to 4 bases, leaving 7 bases not matched to a gene.

Many counts were recorded for this clonotype. The genes are TRBV6-5 and TRBJ2-3; a possible D gene is TRBD2 (5 bases). This CDR3 has 14 amino acids. V was cut by 6 bases and J by 5 bases, with 15 bases left in between. Per the germline V gene, CDR1 is MNHEY and CDR2 is SVGAGI. The CDR3: CASSPRGVRDTQYF. In DNA form, the CDR3 reads TGTGCCAGCAGCCCCCGGGGAGTAAGAGATACGCAGTATTTT.

This clonotype is judged medium-sized. The chain links TRBV7-3 to TRBJ2-7; 10 bases map to TRBD1. CDR3 length equals 14 residues. Germline V gene sequence: CDR1 SGHTA, CDR2 FQGTGA. The trim removed 5 bases at V and 6 bases at J, leaving 7 bases unmatched. In DNA form, the CDR3 reads TGTGCCAGCAGCCAGGGGACAGGGGTACGCGAGCAGTACTTC. It encodes CASSQGTGVREQYF.

The CDR3 is CASTGGESQPQHF. CDR3 sequence (DNA): TGCGCCAGCACGGGGGGGGAAAGCCAGCCCCAGCATTTT. This chain connects TRBV10-2 to TRBJ1-5, with D maybe TRBD1 (5 bases). The CDR3 extends over 13 amino acids. Trimming pared 7 bases from V and 7 bases from J, leaving 14 bases between. From germline, CDR1 is WSHSY and CDR2 SAAADI.

The sample holds a few counts of this clonotype. The chain couples TRBV11-1 to TRBJ2-1; TRBD2 aligns across 10 bases. Looked up from germline, CDR1 is SGHAT and CDR2 is FQDESV (reference sequence). This CDR3 comprises 15 residues. Trimming cost V 1 base and J 9 bases; bases outside gene matches: 6. CDR3 nucleotide sequence: TGTGCCAGCAGCTTAGGAGCGGGAGGGCCAGTTGAGCAGTTCTTC. Amino acids: CASSLGAGGPVEQFF.

The chain is built from TRBV11-2 and TRBJ2-5; a possible D gene is TRBD1 (5 bases). V was cut by 5 bases and J by 1 base, with 11 bases left in between. Germline CDR1 and CDR2: SGHAT and FQNNGV. The CDR3 has 14 residues. The DNA of the CDR3 is TGTGCCAGCAGCCCTAGACAGACCCAAGAGACCCAGTACTTC. Amino acid sequence: CASSPRQTQETQYF.

The table lists this clonotype with many counts. The V call is TRBV20-1, the J call TRBJ1-5, with unresolved D. Germline CDR1 DFQATT, CDR2 SNEGSKA (reference sequence). The CDR3 length is 11 residues. The V end was cut by 3 bases, the J end by 9 bases, with 9 bases between. The CDR3 DNA is TGCAGTGCTAGGGACGAGGGGCCCCAGCATTTT. Encoded protein: CSARDEGPQHF.

The rearrangement uses TRBV27 and TRBJ1-6, with D maybe TRBD1 (5 bases). CDR1 is MNHEY and CDR2 is SMNVEV in the germline V gene (reference sequence). The CDR3 sequence is 14 residues long. Trimming pared 8 bases from V and 5 bases from J, leaving 13 bases between. The CDR3 nucleotides read TGTGCCAGCGGCAGGGACGGAGATAATTCACCCCTCCACTTT. Its protein product is CASGRDGDNSPLHF.

This clonotype has just a few counts. The rearrangement links TRBV10-3 to TRBJ2-1; the match to TRBD2 covers 7 bases. This CDR3 region has 15 residues. J gave up 2 bases and V 5 bases, and 6 bases lay outside the gene matches. From germline, CDR1 is ENHRY and CDR2 SYGVKD. In nucleotides, the CDR3 is TGTGCCATCAGTTCCGGACTAGGAACCTACAATGAGCAGTTCTTC. It is translated as CAISSGLGTYNEQFF.

This chain uses TRBV10-3 with TRBJ1-6; the D is unclear. Trimming shortened V by 3 bases and J by 5 bases, and 5 bases separated the two germline ends. Germline V lookup: CDR1 ENHRY, CDR2 SYGVKD. CDR3 length: 13 residues. The CDR3 nucleotides are TGTGCCATCAGTGACAGTAATAATTCACCCCTCCACTTT. The encoded protein is CAISDSNNSPLHF.

The chain carries TRBV27 and TRBJ2-7, with TRBD2 identical over 10 bases. CDR3 length: 14 amino acids. Per germline, CDR1 MNHEY and CDR2 SMNVEV (reference sequence). V lost 5 bases, J lost 4 bases, and 5 bases stayed unmatched. In nucleotides, the CDR3 is TGTGCCAGCAGTACCTGGACTAGCGGTTACGAGCAGTACTTC. It specifies CASSTWTSGYEQYF.